The 24 T cell receptor beta chains below all came from one sample that was sequenced in a study of CDR3 diversity in severe acne. From the PCR reads, TCRdb called clonotypes with MiXCR, one entry per CDR3 protein. This table holds approximately 97,000 distinct CDR3 sequences, about half found once. The material sequenced was blood. These receptors were collected from a male donor with acne.

This clonotype was seen only a few times. This chain uses TRBV10-2 with TRBJ1-4; D gene unclear. V was trimmed by 4 bases and J by 3 bases, leaving 12 bases between them. This CDR3 region has 15 residues. CDR1 is WSHSY and CDR2 is SAAADI in the germline V gene. The CDR3 here is CASSGVKASNEKLFF. CDR3 DNA sequence: TGCGCCAGCAGTGGGGTCAAGGCATCTAATGAAAAACTGTTTTTT.

This chain uses TRBV10-3 with TRBJ2-1; 8 bases fit TRBD2. The germline CDR1 and CDR2 sequences are ENHRY and SYGVKD. The V gene end was trimmed by 8 bases and the J gene end by 10 bases; junction bases not matched to a gene: 13. The CDR3 length is 14 residues. As DNA, the CDR3 is TGTGCCATCTCTTCGCGGGAGGACGCCGGGGAGCAGTTCTTC. Its protein is CAISSREDAGEQFF.

Concerning this clonotype: A clone one base away is much larger, so this may be a read error. This sequence joins TRBV19 and TRBJ2-1, with D maybe TRBD1 (6 bases). The CDR3 covers 16 residues. Germline CDR1 LNHDA, CDR2 SQIVND (reference sequence). Trimming took 1 base from V and 0 from J, leaving 10 bases between them. This CDR3 reads CASSIAGATSYNEQFF. The CDR3 region has the DNA TGTGCCAGTAGTATAGCAGGGGCCACCTCCTACAATGAGCAGTTCTTC. The variable domain in full, with the rest retrieved from reference TRBV19 and TRBJ2-1, is DGGITQSPKYLFRKEGQNVTLSCEQNLNHDAMYWYRQDPGQGLRLIYYSQIVNDFQKGDIAEGYSVSREKKESFPLTVTSAQKNPTAFYLCASSIAGATSYNEQFFGPGTRLTVL.

At least ten counts were recorded for this clonotype. This chain links TRBV12-3 or TRBV12-4 with TRBJ2-3; D gene ambiguous. The CDR3 consists of 11 residues. Trimming pared 7 bases from V and 3 bases from J, leaving 5 bases between. The CDR3 loop is CASTFTDTQYF. In nucleotides, the CDR3 is TGTGCCAGCACCTTTACAGATACGCAGTATTTT.

V is TRBV30 and J is TRBJ1-4, with unresolved D. Germline V CDR1 and CDR2: GTSNPN, SVGIG (reference sequence). Trimming cost V 1 base and J 3 bases, with 18 bases left between them. The CDR3 extends over 17 amino acids. The CDR3: CAWSEIWGIVANEKLFF. In DNA form, the CDR3 reads TGTGCCTGGAGTGAAATCTGGGGAATCGTGGCTAATGAAAAACTGTTTTTT.

The gene calls are TRBV10-3 and TRBJ1-4; D remains ambiguous. The CDR3 contains 13 residues. The V gene's germline CDR1 is ENHRY and CDR2 SYGVKD. V was cut by 4 bases and J by 5 bases, with 8 bases left in between. CDR3 sequence (DNA): TGTGCCATCAGTGCCGGGGAAAATGAAAAACTGTTTTTT. Translating it yields CAISAGENEKLFF.

The gene calls are TRBV20-1 and TRBJ1-4; 8 bases match TRBD1. The germline V gene encodes CDR1 DFQATT and CDR2 SNEGSKA (reference sequence). V lost 0 bases, J lost 8 bases, and 11 bases stayed unmatched. There are 16 residues in the CDR3. CDR3 nucleotide sequence: TGCAGTGCTAGAGATCTAAACAGGGGGATGAGCGAAAAACTGTTTTTT. Protein product: CSARDLNRGMSEKLFF.

The count of this clonotype is one. The genes are TRBV20-1 and TRBJ2-3; D is possibly TRBD2 (6 bases). The CDR3 contains 14 residues. Looked up from germline, CDR1 is DFQATT and CDR2 is SNEGSKA (reference sequence). Trimming removed 5 bases from V and 1 base from J, with 13 bases in between. CDR3 DNA sequence: TGCAGTGCTTGGCTAGCGATTCGCACAGATACGCAGTATTTT. Translated, it gives CSAWLAIRTDTQYF.

The chain uses TRBV7-9 and TRBJ1-5; 8 positions match TRBD1. The CDR3 is 17 residues long. Germline V gene lookup returns CDR1 SEHNR and CDR2 FQNEAQ (reference sequence). Unmatched junction bases numbered 16, after V lost 5 bases and J lost 7 bases. The CDR3 is CASSHDRGTSGGQPQHF. The DNA for the CDR3 is TGTGCCAGCAGCCATGACAGGGGTACCTCGGGGGGACAGCCCCAGCATTTT. Variable domain in full (rest from reference TRBV7-9 and TRBJ1-5): DTGVSQNPRHKITKRGQNVTFRCDPISEHNRLYWYRQTLGQGPEFLTYFQNEAQLEKSRLLSDRFSAERPKGSFSTLEIQRTEQGDSAMYLCASSHDRGTSGGQPQHFGDGTRLSIL.

This clonotype was detected many times. This rearrangement joins TRBV12-3 or TRBV12-4 to TRBJ2-7; D not resolved. The CDR3 is 15 residues long. Trimming took 2 bases from V and 5 from J, leaving 16 bases between them. The CDR3 loop reads CASSLFGVGSDEQYF. CDR3 in DNA: TGTGCCAGCAGTTTATTTGGAGTGGGGTCCGACGAGCAGTACTTC.

The genes are TRBV19 and TRBJ1-2; D uncertain. The CDR3 is made up of 11 amino acids. Germline V gene sequence: CDR1 LNHDA, CDR2 SQIVND (reference sequence). V was trimmed by 3 bases and J by 10 bases, leaving 9 bases between them. The CDR3 sequence is CASSIVGNYTF. CDR3 DNA: TGTGCCAGTAGTATCGTCGGGAACTACACCTTC.

This clonotype was observed many times. CDR3 DNA sequence: TGTGCCAGTAGTACTGGTGGGAATGAGCAGTTCTTC. Its translation is CASSTGGNEQFF. The gene calls are TRBV19 and TRBJ2-1; D gene ambiguous. The V end was cut by 4 bases, the J end by 7 bases, with 8 bases between. The CDR3 runs to 12 residues. Germline CDR1 LNHDA, CDR2 SQIVND (reference sequence).

For this clonotype: One end of the junction fails to match germline, which may point to a read error. The J gene is TRBJ2-6, the V gene TRBV7-9; D is perhaps TRBD2 (5 bases). Germline CDR1 is SEHNR and CDR2 is FQNEAQ (reference sequence). This CDR3 is 14 amino acids long. CDR3 sequence: CVSRGASGANVLTF. The CDR3, as DNA: TGTGTCAGCCGGGGTGCCTCTGGGGCCAACGTCCTGACTTTC.

The chain carries TRBV13 and TRBJ2-7; possibly TRBD1 or TRBD2 for D (5 bases each). CDR1 and CDR2 (germline): PRHDT, FYEKMQ (reference sequence). V was clipped by 4 bases and J by 3 bases, with 16 bases between them. The CDR3 contains 15 residues. The CDR3 region has the DNA TGTGCCAGCAGCTCCTCCGGGACCGTGTACTACGAGCAGTACTTC. This translates into CASSSSGTVYYEQYF.

The chain uses TRBV29-1 and TRBJ2-1, with 10 bases matching TRBD1. The CDR3 length is 15 residues. The V gene's germline CDR1 is SQVTM and CDR2 ANQGSEA. V shed 3 bases and J 9 bases; nucleotides not matched to a gene: 11. CDR3 amino acids: CSVEIGTGDFSEQFF. CDR3 in DNA: TGCAGCGTTGAGATAGGGACAGGGGACTTCAGTGAGCAGTTCTTC.

The chain links TRBV10-3 to TRBJ1-5; no clear D. CDR1 is ENHRY, CDR2 SYGVKD, per germline. This CDR3 contains 13 residues. Between the trimmed V and J ends, which lost 4 bases and 0 bases, there was a span of 4 bases. The DNA for the CDR3 is TGTGCCATCAGTGGGACTAGCAATCAGCCCCAGCATTTT. Translation gives CAISGTSNQPQHF.

Relative to its sample, this clonotype is medium-sized. The chain has TRBV7-9 and TRBJ1-5, with D unresolved. This CDR3 is 13 amino acids long. CDR1 is SEHNR, CDR2 FQNEAQ, per germline (reference sequence). V was shortened by 5 bases and J by 1 base, with 6 bases between the two germline ends. The CDR3 spells CASSMDSNQPQHF. The CDR3 region has the DNA TGTGCCAGCAGCATGGACAGCAATCAGCCCCAGCATTTT.

This clonotype was observed many times. This rearrangement joins TRBV25-1 to TRBJ1-5; D not certain. CDR1 is MGHDK, CDR2 SYGVNS, per germline. This CDR3 has 13 amino acids. Deletions cut 4 bases from V and 7 bases from J, with 11 bases between. CDR3 nucleotides: TGTGCCAGCAGTGCACGTTTTGGACAGCCCCAGCATTTT. Its translation: CASSARFGQPQHF.

In its sample, this clonotype was seen many times. The chain employs TRBV29-1 and TRBJ2-3; the D is unclear. The CDR3 runs to 14 residues. Trimming cost V 4 bases and J 0 bases, with 11 bases left between them. CDR1 and CDR2 from the germline V gene are SQVTM and ANQGSEA. CDR3 amino acids: CSVVWGASTDTQYF. As DNA, the CDR3 is TGCAGCGTTGTTTGGGGTGCTAGCACAGATACGCAGTATTTT.

The gene calls are TRBV2 and TRBJ2-7; 11 bases fit TRBD2. The CDR3 length is 15 residues. The V segment lost 8 bases and the J segment 3 bases; nucleotides outside the gene matches: 9. Looked up from germline, CDR1 is SNHLY and CDR2 is FYNNEI. For the CDR3, the DNA is TGTGCCAGCGTGGGCTGGGGACTAGCGGTCTACGAGCAGTACTTC. Its translation: CASVGWGLAVYEQYF.

J is TRBJ2-7 and V is TRBV10-3; TRBD2 matches 7 bases. V was clipped by 4 bases and J by 3 bases; unmatched bases: 9. Germline V gene data show CDR1 as ENHRY and CDR2 as SYGVKD. The CDR3 has 15 amino acids. As DNA, the CDR3 is TGTGCCATCAGTGTTCAGCGGGAAGTGTTCTACGAGCAGTACTTC. Its translation is CAISVQREVFYEQYF.

The chain recombines TRBV12-3 or TRBV12-4 with TRBJ2-7; no firm D call. The J call is doubtful: the DNA matches TRBJ2-1 better. The CDR3 sequence is 14 residues long. CDR3 residues: CASSTPGGDNEQFF. The DNA of the CDR3 is TGTGCCAGCAGTACCCCCGGCGGAGACAATGAGCAGTTCTTC.

This clonotype was observed at least ten times. The rearrangement links TRBV19 to TRBJ1-2; 7 positions agree with TRBD1. The junction had 7 bases not matched to a gene; V was cut back by 4 bases and J by 5 bases. The germline gives CDR1 LNHDA, CDR2 SQIVND (reference sequence). The CDR3 extends over 14 amino acids. The CDR3 DNA reads TGTGCCAGTAGTAAACTCGACAGGGTTTATGGCTACACCTTC. Translating gives CASSKLDRVYGYTF.

This clonotype was observed once. This chain links TRBV25-1 with TRBJ2-1, with 14 bases fitting TRBD2. This CDR3 is built from 15 residues. V was clipped by 10 bases and J by 10 bases; unmatched bases: 12. In germline, CDR1 is MGHDK, CDR2 SYGVNS. The CDR3 region is CAIPGLAGVIGEQFF. The CDR3 coding sequence is TGTGCCATCCCGGGACTAGCGGGAGTAATTGGCGAGCAGTTCTTC.